One and the same sample provided the 23 T cell receptor beta chains below, sequenced in a study of neurological immune-mediated disorders (dated by TCRdb to the late 2010s). The library was built by means of 5' RACE. The reads were generated on an Illumina HiSeq 2500. TCRdb cleaned the public reads at Q25 with fastp, built clones with MiXCR and kept in-frame beta chains. Rows merge per CDR3 protein into single entries with the most common DNA and genes. This sample holds approximately 130,000 distinct CDR3 sequences; roughly 3.2% were observed only once. 1.3% of the sample comes from the top ten. The material sequenced was PBMCs. Receptor source: a woman in her 30s with multiple sclerosis.

This clonotype was seen repeatedly, ten times or more. The chain is built from TRBV5-6 and TRBJ2-5, with D possibly being TRBD1 (5 bases). The germline V gene encodes CDR1 SGHDT and CDR2 YYEEEE. Trimming shortened V by 0 bases and J by 7 bases, and 19 bases separated the two germline ends. This CDR3 comprises 16 residues. In DNA form, the CDR3 reads TGTGCCAGCAGCTTGGAATCGGACGGACATGTCCGGACCCAGTACTTC. As protein: CASSLESDGHVRTQYF. The full variable domain, rest sourced from reference TRBV5-6 and TRBJ2-5, is DAGVTQSPTHLIKTRGQQVTLRCSPKSGHDTVSWYQQALGQGPQFIFQYYEEEERQRGNFPDRFSGHQFPNYSSELNVNALLLGDSALYLCASSLESDGHVRTQYFGPGTRLLVL.

This clonotype was picked up many times. In nucleotides, the CDR3 is TGCGCCAGCAGCTTTTCGGGGAGGGGCACAGATACGCAGTATTTT. As protein: CASSFSGRGTDTQYF. The V gene is TRBV5-1, the J gene TRBJ2-3, with 7 bases that match TRBD2. The germline V gene has CDR1 SGHRS and CDR2 YFSETQ. This CDR3 comprises 15 residues. V lost 2 bases to trimming and J lost 1 base; unmatched junction nucleotides: 4.

In its sample, this clonotype was seen many times. This chain connects TRBV20-1 to TRBJ2-1; TRBD1 is a possible D gene (5 bases). The CDR3 runs to 14 residues. Deletions cut 6 bases from V and 10 bases from J, with 22 bases between. Per germline, CDR1 DFQATT and CDR2 SNEGSKA (reference sequence). The CDR3 is CSARDLPGLQEQFF. CDR3 bases: TGCAGTGCCAGGGATCTACCGGGCCTTCAGGAGCAGTTCTTC.

V usage is TRBV20-1 and J usage is TRBJ1-2, with unresolved D. Trimming took 3 bases from V and 1 from J, leaving 9 bases between them. The germline CDR1 and CDR2 sequences are DFQATT and SNEGSKA (reference sequence). This CDR3 comprises 13 residues. CDR3 sequence reads: CSARELGNYGYTF. The CDR3 nucleotides read TGCAGTGCTAGGGAATTGGGTAACTATGGCTACACCTTC.

This clonotype was seen at least ten times. The chain joins TRBV25-1 to TRBJ2-2; D not resolved. This CDR3 has 16 residues. CDR1 is MGHDK and CDR2 is SYGVNS in the germline V gene. Trimming pared 3 bases from V and 2 bases from J, leaving 13 bases between. The CDR3 coding sequence is TGTGCCAGCAGTGACTTCCTACTTGAAAACACCGGGGAGCTGTTTTTT. Residues: CASSDFLLENTGELFF.

This clonotype was seen repeatedly, ten times or more. The gene calls are TRBV20-1 and TRBJ1-5; no clear D. The CDR3 sequence is 13 residues long. Germline CDR1 is DFQATT and CDR2 is SNEGSKA (reference sequence). The germline V and J ends were trimmed by 0 bases and 11 bases, with 14 bases remaining between them. Here the CDR3 reads CSARDVSRVAQHF. As DNA, the CDR3 is TGCAGTGCTAGAGATGTCAGCCGAGTGGCCCAGCATTTT.

This chain links TRBV12-3 or TRBV12-4 with TRBJ2-7, with 7 nucleotides matching TRBD1. CDR3 size: 14 residues. V shed 1 base and J 6 bases; nucleotides not matched to a gene: 6. CDR3 in amino acids: CASSLEGGRGEQYF. As DNA, the CDR3 is TGTGCCAGCAGTTTAGAAGGGGGCAGGGGCGAGCAGTACTTC.

This clonotype was detected ten times or more. The gene calls are TRBV20-1 and TRBJ2-7; TRBD2 might be the D (5 bases). V was clipped by 6 bases and J by 6 bases, with 18 bases between them. The germline gives CDR1 DFQATT, CDR2 SNEGSKA (reference sequence). The CDR3 is 13 residues long. CDR3 DNA: TGCAGTGCCCAAAAACCGGGTAGCGCCGAGCAGTACTTC. Its protein product is CSAQKPGSAEQYF.

This clonotype was seen at least ten times. The CDR3 nucleotides read TGTGCCATCAAAGAAGCCCTCCTAGCGGGGGCTCCCGATGGCACAGATACGCAGTATTTT. The encoded protein is CAIKEALLAGAPDGTDTQYF. The chain combines TRBV10-3 with TRBJ2-3; TRBD2 aligns across 10 bases. CDR3 length equals 20 residues. Per germline, CDR1 ENHRY and CDR2 SYGVKD. V was pared by 7 bases and J by 1 base, with 20 bases of the junction left unmatched.

The chain employs TRBV5-4 and TRBJ1-4; D unresolved. Germline V gene sequence: CDR1 SGHNT, CDR2 YYREEE (reference sequence). Trimming stripped 6 bases from V and 8 bases from J, with 14 bases between. The CDR3 contains 13 residues. The CDR3 spells CASNEGLGEKLFF. CDR3 nucleotides: TGTGCCAGCAACGAGGGTCTAGGAGAAAAACTGTTTTTT.

At least ten counts were recorded for this clonotype. The rearrangement joins TRBV7-2 to TRBJ1-2; D is undetermined. Trimming took 4 bases from V and 4 from J, leaving 13 bases between them. CDR1 and CDR2 (germline): SGHTA, FQGNSA. The CDR3 length is 14 residues. CDR3 in DNA: TGTGCCAGCAGCTCGGCCGAGTCCCCCTATGGCTACACCTTC. Its translation is CASSSAESPYGYTF. Full variable domain (rest looked up from reference TRBV7-2 and TRBJ1-2): GAGVSQSPSNKVTEKGKDVELRCDPISGHTALYWYRQSLGQGLEFLIYFQGNSAPDKSGLPSDRFSAERTGGSVSTLTIQRTQQEDSAVYLCASSSAESPYGYTFGSGTRLTVV.

This clonotype has ten or more counts. The chain combines TRBV6-2 or TRBV6-3 with TRBJ2-2; tentatively, D is TRBD1 (6 bases). The CDR3 runs to 13 residues. With 5 bases removed from V and 4 bases from J, the gap between germline ends came to 8 bases. The germline V gene encodes CDR1 MNHEY and CDR2 SVGEGT. CDR3 DNA sequence: TGTGCCAGCAGTCTGGGGGCCACCGGGGAGCTGTTTTTT. Translation gives CASSLGATGELFF.

This clonotype was counted between two and nine times. A much larger clone differs by one base, so this may be a read error. The chain has TRBV20-1 and TRBJ2-4, with no clear D. CDR3 length: 12 residues. Germline CDR1 DFQATT, CDR2 SNEGSKA (reference sequence). V dropped 5 bases and J dropped 3 bases, with 8 bases sitting between them. The CDR3 coding sequence is TGCAGTGCTGGAAAGGGCAAAAACATTCAGTACTTC. It codes for CSAGKGKNIQYF.

The chain has TRBV25-1 and TRBJ1-1; 7 nucleotides match TRBD1. With 3 bases clipped from V and 2 bases from J, the junction kept 3 bases outside the gene matches. In germline, CDR1 is MGHDK, CDR2 SYGVNS. This CDR3 is built from 14 residues. The CDR3 DNA reads TGTGCCAGCAGTGATAAGGGGGCCAACACTGAAGCTTTCTTT. Translated, it gives CASSDKGANTEAFF.

This clonotype was recorded many times. V usage is TRBV4-3 and J usage is TRBJ1-1; TRBD1 might be the D (5 bases). Germline lookup yields CDR1 LGHNA and CDR2 YSLEER. V was clipped by 0 bases and J by 7 bases, with 9 bases between them. The CDR3 loop spans 13 amino acids. The CDR3 bases are TGCGCCAGCAGCCAAGATCTGCAGGGTGAAGCTTTCTTT. Protein: CASSQDLQGEAFF.

This clonotype was seen at least ten times. The chain carries TRBV27 and TRBJ1-6, with 7 nucleotides matching TRBD1. The CDR3 is 13 residues long. CDR1 is MNHEY, CDR2 SMNVEV, per germline (reference sequence). Trimming took 3 bases from V and 7 from J; bases not matched to a gene: 0. The CDR3: CASSFRGNSPLHF. The CDR3 DNA sequence: TGTGCCAGCAGTTTCAGGGGGAATTCACCCCTCCACTTT.

The sample holds many counts of this clonotype. V usage is TRBV5-6 and J usage is TRBJ1-2; D gene ambiguous. V shed 0 bases and J shed 1 base, with 16 bases lying between them. Germline lookup yields CDR1 SGHDT and CDR2 YYEEEE. The CDR3 consists of 17 residues. CDR3 residues: CASSLGVKQRLNYGYTF. In DNA form, the CDR3 reads TGTGCCAGCAGCTTGGGGGTCAAGCAGAGGCTTAACTATGGCTACACCTTC.

The sample holds many counts of this clonotype. The J gene is TRBJ2-3, the V gene TRBV2, with TRBD1 identical over 9 bases. Trimming removed 7 bases from V and 5 bases from J; junction bases left unmatched: 10. Looked up from germline, CDR1 is SNHLY and CDR2 is FYNNEI. This CDR3 comprises 15 residues. The CDR3 DNA reads as TGTGCCAGCAAGTGGTGGGACAGGGTTGAAGATACGCAGTATTTT. This codes for CASKWWDRVEDTQYF.

Ten or more counts support this clonotype. J is TRBJ2-7 and V is TRBV7-2, with D maybe TRBD1 (6 bases). The CDR3 is 15 amino acids. The germline V gene encodes CDR1 SGHTA and CDR2 FQGNSA. The V and J ends lost 5 bases and 3 bases respectively, with 17 bases between them. In DNA, the CDR3 is TGTGCCAGCAGCCTCTCTAGGACAGAGATCTACGAGCAGTACTTC. This gives the protein CASSLSRTEIYEQYF.

This clonotype showed up many times. V and J are TRBV5-1 and TRBJ2-5; D perhaps matches TRBD1 (6 bases). The length of the CDR3 is 16 residues. Germline assignment: CDR1 SGHRS and CDR2 YFSETQ. The germline V and J ends were trimmed by 2 bases and 5 bases, with 19 bases remaining between them. The CDR3 is CASSFRGRGGQETQYF. In nucleotides, the CDR3 is TGCGCCAGCAGCTTCCGAGGACGGGGCGGACAGGAGACCCAGTACTTC.

This clonotype has ten or more counts. The chain links TRBV20-1 to TRBJ1-2, with D perhaps matching TRBD1 (6 bases). The CDR3 is 14 amino acids. V shed 5 bases and J shed 4 bases, with 17 bases lying between them. CDR1 DFQATT and CDR2 SNEGSKA come from the germline V gene (reference sequence). In DNA, the CDR3 is TGCAGTGCTCCGGTCCGGGGGGCAAGCTATGGCTACACCTTC. It codes for CSAPVRGASYGYTF.

This clonotype was counted at least ten times. The CDR3 bases are TGTGCCAGCAGTTTATTAATACAGGGAAGTAACACTGAAGCTTTCTTT. This codes for CASSLLIQGSNTEAFF. The rearrangement links TRBV12-3 or TRBV12-4 to TRBJ1-1; possible D gene TRBD1, 6 bases. The CDR3 has 16 amino acids. V was trimmed by 2 bases and J by 2 bases, leaving 15 bases between them.

This clonotype showed up many times. The chain couples TRBV6-5 to TRBJ2-7; 13 nucleotides line up with TRBD2. J was trimmed by 2 bases and V by 3 bases; bases with no gene match: 7. This CDR3 has 17 amino acids. Germline loops: CDR1 MNHEY, CDR2 SVGAGI. CDR3 loop: CASSYSGLAGAAYEQYF. The CDR3 nucleotides are TGTGCCAGCAGTTATTCCGGACTAGCGGGAGCGGCCTACGAGCAGTACTTC.